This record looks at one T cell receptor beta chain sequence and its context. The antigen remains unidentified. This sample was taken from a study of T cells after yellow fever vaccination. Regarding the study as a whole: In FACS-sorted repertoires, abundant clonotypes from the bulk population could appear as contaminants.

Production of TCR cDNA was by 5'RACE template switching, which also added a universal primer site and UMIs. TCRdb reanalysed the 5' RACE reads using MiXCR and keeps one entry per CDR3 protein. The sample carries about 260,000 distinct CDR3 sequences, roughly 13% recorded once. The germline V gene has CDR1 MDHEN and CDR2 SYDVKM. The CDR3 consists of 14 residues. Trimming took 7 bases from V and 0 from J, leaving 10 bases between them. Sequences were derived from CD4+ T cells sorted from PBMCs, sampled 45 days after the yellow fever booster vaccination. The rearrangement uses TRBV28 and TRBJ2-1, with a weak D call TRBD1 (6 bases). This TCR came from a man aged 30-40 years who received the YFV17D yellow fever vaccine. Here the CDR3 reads CASTSGDSYNEQFF. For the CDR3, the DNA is TGTGCCAGCACCTCAGGGGACTCCTACAATGAGCAGTTCTTC.